Below are 13 T cell receptor beta chains sequenced from a single sample in a study of blood T cell repertoires in COVID-19. Clones were sequenced by immunoSEQ multiplex PCR, and TCRdb holds only the in-frame ones, with some missing. The profile shows over 55,000 clones, over 75% of them singletons. Source material: peripheral blood. The receptors come from a human donor in a cohort sampled during active COVID-19.

The chain carries TRBV5-8 and TRBJ2-3; 7 bases fit TRBD1. CDR3 length equals 16 residues. From germline, CDR1 is SGHTS and CDR2 YDEGEE. The ends lost 4 bases at V and 2 bases at J; junction bases unmatched: 10. The CDR3 region has the DNA TGTGCCAGCAGCACCCACACAGGGGTGAACACAGATACGCAGTATTTT. Residues: CASSTHTGVNTDTQYF.

The V gene is TRBV11-2, the J gene TRBJ2-5; 7 bases are a match to TRBD1. V shed 5 bases and J 4 bases; nucleotides not matched to a gene: 10. Germline V CDR1 and CDR2: SGHAT, FQNNGV. The CDR3 has 15 amino acids. CDR3 protein: CASSLTHYRGETQYF. CDR3 in DNA: TGTGCCAGCAGCCTCACCCATTACAGGGGAGAGACCCAGTACTTC. Full variable domain (missing parts from reference TRBV11-2 and TRBJ2-5): EAGVAQSPRYKIIEKRQSVAFWCNPISGHATLYWYQQILGQGPKLLIQFQNNGVVDDSQLPKDRFSAERLKGVDSTLKIQPAKLEDSAVYLCASSLTHYRGETQYFGPGTRLLVL.

The chain links TRBV19 to TRBJ1-1; D may be TRBD1 (6 bases). Per germline, CDR1 LNHDA and CDR2 SQIVND (reference sequence). The CDR3 extends over 15 amino acids. V dropped 7 bases and J dropped 6 bases, with 21 bases sitting between them. Here the CDR3 reads CASTKGQGRIPEAFF. CDR3 in DNA: TGTGCCAGTACCAAAGGGCAGGGGCGCATACCTGAAGCTTTCTTT.

The rearrangement joins TRBV7-6 to TRBJ2-2; TRBD2 matches at 7 bases. CDR1 is SGHVS, CDR2 FNYEAQ, per germline. The CDR3 spans 14 residues. Trimming removed 4 bases from V and 8 bases from J; junction bases left unmatched: 7. As DNA, the CDR3 is TGTGCCAGCAGCTCCAGGGACTATCGAGGGGAGCTGTTTTTT. Amino acid sequence: CASSSRDYRGELFF. Using reference TRBV7-6 and TRBJ2-2 for the parts outside the CDR3, the full variable domain is GAGVSQSPRYKVTKRGQDVALRCDPISGHVSLYWYRQALGQGPEFLTYFNYEAQQDKSGLPNDRFSAERPEGSISTLTIQRTEQRDSAMYRCASSSRDYRGELFFGEGSRLTVL.

The chain joins TRBV4-1 to TRBJ2-5; TRBD2 matches at 14 bases. This CDR3 spans 16 amino acids. Looked up from germline, CDR1 is MGHRA and CDR2 is YSYEKL. The trim removed 1 base at V and 6 bases at J, leaving 4 bases unmatched. DNA for the CDR3: TGCGCCAGCAGCCAAGTGACTAGCGGGGGGGCGAAGACCCAGTACTTC. As protein: CASSQVTSGGAKTQYF.

The genes are TRBV7-8 and TRBJ1-3; no definite D call. Germline loops: CDR1 SGHVS, CDR2 FQNEAQ. The CDR3 runs to 15 residues. V lost 2 bases to trimming and J lost 3 bases, with 11 bases between them. The CDR3 loop reads CASSLLERLGNTIYF. In DNA form, the CDR3 reads TGTGCCAGCAGCTTACTGGAGCGCCTTGGAAACACCATATATTTT.

This clone was picked up one time. J is TRBJ1-2 and V is TRBV18; no clear D. Deletions cut 0 bases from V and 4 bases from J, with 9 bases between. Germline loops: CDR1 KGHSH, CDR2 LQKENI. CDR3 length equals 14 residues. DNA for the CDR3: TGTGCCAGCTCACCACCCGGGGTCGGCTATGGCTACACCTTC. It is translated as CASSPPGVGYGYTF.

The chain uses TRBV29-1 and TRBJ2-2, with D unresolved. This CDR3 is built from 13 residues. CDR1 and CDR2 (germline): SQVTM, ANQGSEA. V was cut by 4 bases and J by 0 bases, with 6 bases left in between. CDR3 region: CSVGAANTGELFF. DNA for the CDR3: TGCAGCGTTGGTGCGGCGAACACCGGGGAGCTGTTTTTT.

The V and J genes are TRBV24-1 and TRBJ2-5; 11 bases are shared with TRBD2. This CDR3 comprises 13 residues. Germline assignment: CDR1 KGHDR and CDR2 SFDVKD. V shed 9 bases, J shed 6 bases, and the junction held 5 bases outside the gene matches. The CDR3 coding sequence is TGTGCCACCGCTAGCGGGAGGCTGAAGACCCAGTACTTC. Amino acids: CATASGRLKTQYF.

The chain joins TRBV7-2 to TRBJ1-1, with D unclear. The V gene lost 0 bases and the J gene lost 6 bases, with 8 bases spanning the gap. There are 13 residues in the CDR3. Looked up from germline, CDR1 is SGHTA and CDR2 is FQGNSA. CDR3 region: CASSLAQAAEAFF. CDR3 nucleotides: TGTGCCAGCAGCTTAGCTCAGGCAGCTGAAGCTTTCTTT.

This chain uses TRBV6-5 with TRBJ2-3; D call uncertain. The germline V gene encodes CDR1 MNHEY and CDR2 SVGAGI. There are 13 residues in the CDR3. Trimming stripped 2 bases from V and 4 bases from J, with 7 bases between. Here the CDR3 DNA reads TGTGCCAGCAGTTACGCGCCCCCAGATACGCAGTATTTT. As protein: CASSYAPPDTQYF.

J is TRBJ2-1 and V is TRBV28; TRBD1 might be the D (5 bases). This CDR3 region has 15 residues. Trimming pared 1 base from V and 8 bases from J, leaving 15 bases between. The germline V gene encodes CDR1 MDHEN and CDR2 SYDVKM. Written as DNA, the CDR3 is TGTGCCAGCAGTTTATTTTCACAGGCCGACTATGAGCAGTTCTTC. Translation: CASSLFSQADYEQFF.

This sequence joins TRBV19 and TRBJ1-1; 8 bases align to TRBD1. The germline CDR1 and CDR2 sequences are LNHDA and SQIVND (reference sequence). This CDR3 is 14 amino acids long. V gave up 4 bases and J gave up 2 bases; unmatched junction bases: 3. CDR3 in DNA: TGTGCCAGTAGTAGGCAGGGGGCTAACACTGAAGCTTTCTTT. It encodes CASSRQGANTEAFF.